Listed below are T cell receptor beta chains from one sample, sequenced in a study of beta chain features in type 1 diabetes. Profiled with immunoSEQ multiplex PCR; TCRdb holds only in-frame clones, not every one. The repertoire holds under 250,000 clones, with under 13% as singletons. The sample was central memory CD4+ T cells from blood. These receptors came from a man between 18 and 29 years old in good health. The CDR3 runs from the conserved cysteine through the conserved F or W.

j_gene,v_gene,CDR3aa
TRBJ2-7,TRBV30,CAWSVPGTGEEQYF
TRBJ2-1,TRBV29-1,CSVPRTSGSRGPSYNEQFF
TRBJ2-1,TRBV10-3,CAISPISSSYNEQFF
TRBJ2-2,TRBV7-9,CASVPGTRSTGELFF
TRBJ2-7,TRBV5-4,CASSRTDTYEQYF
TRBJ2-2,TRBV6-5,CASSRQGKEELFF
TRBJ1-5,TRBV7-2,CASSLDRGNYQPQHF
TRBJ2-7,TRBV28,CASTTTRDRDEGEQYF
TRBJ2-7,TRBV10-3,CAISESPQGLGQYF
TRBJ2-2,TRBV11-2,CASSFQQDTGELFF
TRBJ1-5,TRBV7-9,CASSPGVIQPQHF
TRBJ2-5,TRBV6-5,CASSYSRSSPETQYF
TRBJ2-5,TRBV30,CAWSRDRGRVTQYF
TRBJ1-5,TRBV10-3,CATMNDSRGQPQHF
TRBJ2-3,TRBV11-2,CASSLPGPDTQYF
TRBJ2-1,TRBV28,CASSGLLFYNEQFF
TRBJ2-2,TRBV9,CASSVVSGEGGELFF
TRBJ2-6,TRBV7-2,CASTPGHLNVLTF
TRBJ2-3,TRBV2,CASSVSTEAQYF
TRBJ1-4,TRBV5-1,CASSLGDWNEKLFF
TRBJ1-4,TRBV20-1,CSARDNEKLFF
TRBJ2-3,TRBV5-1,CASSWGQDTDTQYF
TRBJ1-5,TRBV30,CAWSVGVKQPQHF
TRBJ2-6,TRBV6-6,CASSYQVPEANVLTF
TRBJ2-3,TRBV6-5,CASSYSTSGGTDTQYF
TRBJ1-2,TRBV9,CASSLDTYGYTF
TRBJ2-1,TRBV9,CASCPQYWDNEQFF
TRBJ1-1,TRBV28,CASSLWSASSNTEAFF
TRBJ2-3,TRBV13,CASSLVSDTQYF
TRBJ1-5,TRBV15,CATSTGLFSNQPQHF
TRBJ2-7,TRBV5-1,CASSFSGEYEQYF
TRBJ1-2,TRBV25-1,CASSARDRFSPGYTF
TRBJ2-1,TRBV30,CAWILKQGLTYNEQFF
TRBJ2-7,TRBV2,CASSEITSGRYEQYF
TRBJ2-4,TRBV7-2,CASSEAGVAKNIQYF
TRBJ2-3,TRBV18,CASSPPGQRTDTQYF
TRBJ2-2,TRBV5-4,CASSSGQANTGELFF
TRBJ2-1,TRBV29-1,CSVATGDEQFF
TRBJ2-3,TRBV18,CASSTSGRALTTDTQYF
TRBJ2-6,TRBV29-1,CSVEAGSSGANVLTF
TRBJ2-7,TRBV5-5,CASSLGVTTYEQYF
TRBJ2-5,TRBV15,CATSRGSGLETQYF
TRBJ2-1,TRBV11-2,CASSLVVRNEQFF
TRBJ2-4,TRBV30,CAWSVPVAKNIQYF
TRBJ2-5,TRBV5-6,CASSLLGTQYF